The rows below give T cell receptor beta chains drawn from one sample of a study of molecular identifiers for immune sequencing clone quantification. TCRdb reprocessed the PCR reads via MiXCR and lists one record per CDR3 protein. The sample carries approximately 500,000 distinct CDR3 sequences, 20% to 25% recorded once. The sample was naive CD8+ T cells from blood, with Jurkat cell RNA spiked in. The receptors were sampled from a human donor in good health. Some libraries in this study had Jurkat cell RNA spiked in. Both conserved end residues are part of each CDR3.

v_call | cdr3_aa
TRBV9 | CASSTTGGGGEKLFF
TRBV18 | CASSPSAVGEQYF
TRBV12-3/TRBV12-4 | CASSTTGPYNEQFF
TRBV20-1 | CSARDLGLSTDTQYF
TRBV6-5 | CASSYLGGEQYF
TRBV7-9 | CASSFQSNNEKLFF
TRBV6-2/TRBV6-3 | CATDRTGLNTEAFF
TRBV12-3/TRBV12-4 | CASRHDGSSGNQPQHF
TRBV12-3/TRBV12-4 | CASQTGELGGELFF
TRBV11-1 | CASSFSGGLREQYF
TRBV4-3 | CASSQDMAGLSYEQYF
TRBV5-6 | CASSLEGHQPQHF